The present TCR beta chain was sequenced within a study of blood T cell repertoires in COVID-19. On the study more broadly: Sources were T cells, B-cell-depleted T cells, or PBMCs; the material itself was cDNA or gDNA.

V trimming: 6 bases; J trimming: 8 bases; junction bases outside the gene matches: 5. Germline loops: CDR1 MDHEN, CDR2 SYDVKM. This CDR3 comprises 13 residues. Assay used: immunoSEQ multiplex PCR; TCRdb lists only in-frame clones, some missing. The data show 250,000 to 300,000 clones, with approximately 90% seen just once and 12% held by the top ten. This clonotype was sampled from a woman in her sixties with acute or convalescent COVID-19. V and J are TRBV28 and TRBJ1-4, with 8 positions matching TRBD1. The sample comprised peripheral blood. In DNA, the CDR3 is TGTGCCAGCAGGGACAGGGCGTCGGAAAAACTGTTTTTT. Translating it yields CASRDRASEKLFF.